Sequencing of this T cell receptor beta chain was carried out in a study of sequential checkpoint blockade in melanoma. The assay was immunoSEQ multiplex PCR, and TCRdb's table has in-frame clones only and misses some. The profile shows some 12,000 clones, roughly four fifths of them singletons. Per the germline V gene, CDR1 is MNHEY and CDR2 is SMNVEV (reference sequence). V shed 6 bases and J 9 bases; nucleotides not matched to a gene: 15. This CDR3 is built from 16 residues. In this sample, this clone turned up a few times. Treatment here: randomized to nivolumab then ipilimumab (arm A) or the reverse (arm B).

The receptor's source is a human donor with melanoma. The chain carries TRBV27 and TRBJ2-4, with 9 bases identical to TRBD1. Sequencing used CD8+ T cells sorted from blood (inferred from file names), obtained from a patient given nivolumab and ipilimumab in sequence. The CDR3 protein is CASSYTGGASFGIQYF. The CDR3 bases are TGTGCCAGCAGCTACACAGGGGGCGCTTCGTTTGGCATTCAGTACTTC.